This TCR beta chain stems from a study of cytotoxic CD8 clonotypes in ibrutinib-treated CLL. Broader study findings: Relative to age-matched healthy donors, clonality at baseline was higher, and it tracked circulating CD8+ T-cell counts.

Using immunoSEQ multiplex PCR, the repertoire was profiled, and TCRdb retains in-frame clones only, with some absent. The sample shows 120,000 to 150,000 clones, approximately 89% of them seen only once. Genomic DNA (around 2 micrograms) was obtained from cryopreserved PBMCs for construction of TCR beta libraries. Germline lookup yields CDR1 MNHEY and CDR2 SMNVEV (reference sequence). The CDR3 extends over 17 amino acids. V trimming: 3 bases; J trimming: 4 bases; junction bases outside the gene matches: 12. For this clone: Antigen unknown.

Sequencing used PBMCs, obtained after 12 months of ibrutinib treatment. The J gene is TRBJ2-1, the V gene TRBV27, with TRBD1 identical over 7 bases. The clonotype originates from a human donor with chronic lymphocytic leukemia. CDR3 in DNA: TGTGCCAGCAGTTTCCGGATCTTGGGGACAGCTTACAATGAGCAGTTCTTC. Amino acid sequence: CASSFRILGTAYNEQFF.